The present TCR beta chain was sequenced within a study of T cells in Graves' hyperthyroidism and ophthalmopathy. Study results and limitations: Clonotypes that were expanded in thyroid above 0.001 mostly appeared in blood too.

With 1 base clipped from V and 5 bases from J, the junction kept 4 bases outside the gene matches. CDR1 is SGHVS and CDR2 is FNYEAQ in the germline V gene. The length of the CDR3 is 15 residues. Amplified TCR beta CDR3 regions came from RNA transcripts. In the first-round RT-PCR of the TCR CDR3, the HTBI primer set was used. TCRdb passed the multiplex PCR reads through MiXCR, listing each CDR3 protein once. The profile shows approximately 590,000 distinct CDR3 sequences, around 46% of them singletons. No ophthalmopathy progression within 18 months constituted stable Graves' hyperthyroidism. It was uncontrolled infection, other autoimmune disease, pregnancy or lactation that excluded patients. Diagnosis relied on clinical symptoms, serum thyroxine and TRAb, thyroid ultrasound and orbital computed tomography. With regard to this clonotype: The antigen is not known.

This chain connects TRBV7-6 to TRBJ1-5, with 8 bases that match TRBD1. Source material: peripheral blood or thyroid tissue (not recorded which). This clonotype originated in a woman between 18 and 29 years old with Graves' hyperthyroidism. The CDR3 sequence is CASSLGTGLDQPQHF. CDR3 coding DNA: TGTGCCAGCAGCTTAGGGACAGGGCTAGATCAGCCCCAGCATTTT.